What follows are 9 T cell receptor beta chains derived from one specimen sequenced in a study of blood T cell repertoires in COVID-19. Measured with immunoSEQ multiplex PCR; TCRdb has only the in-frame clones, and not every one. This sample yields 100,000 to 150,000 clones, of which roughly 80% are seen a single time; 6% belongs to the top ten. The source material was peripheral blood. The receptors were sampled from a man of 80 years or more with COVID-19, enrolled during active disease.

This clone was seen more than once but under ten times. The rearrangement uses TRBV7-9 and TRBJ2-6; D perhaps matches TRBD1 (6 bases). The V gene lost 4 bases and the J gene lost 1 base, with 8 bases spanning the gap. Germline V gene data show CDR1 as SEHNR and CDR2 as FQNEAQ (reference sequence). This CDR3 region has 15 residues. The CDR3 reads CASSSRGSGANVLTF. The CDR3 DNA reads TGTGCCAGCAGCTCCAGGGGATCTGGGGCCAACGTCCTGACTTTC.

This clone was found once. CDR3 in DNA: TGTGCCAGCAGTTTGGAGGGGAACTATGGCTACACCTTC. Translated, it gives CASSLEGNYGYTF. The chain carries TRBV27 and TRBJ1-2; possibly TRBD1 for D (5 bases). The CDR3 runs to 13 residues. Trimming took 3 bases from V and 2 from J, leaving 7 bases between them. Germline V gene data show CDR1 as MNHEY and CDR2 as SMNVEV (reference sequence).

The V and J genes are TRBV5-1 and TRBJ2-5; D is undetermined. Germline V gene data show CDR1 as SGHRS and CDR2 as YFSETQ. V was shortened by 0 bases and J by 5 bases, with 2 bases between the two germline ends. This CDR3 comprises 11 residues. CDR3 bases: TGCGCCAGCAGCTTGGCTGAGACCCAGTACTTC. It codes for CASSLAETQYF.

The sample holds a few counts of this clone. The gene calls are TRBV6-2 or TRBV6-3 and TRBJ2-1, with D hard to call. This CDR3 has 14 residues. With 6 bases removed from V and 8 bases from J, the gap between germline ends came to 17 bases. Germline lookup yields CDR1 MNHEY and CDR2 SVGEGT. The CDR3 region has the DNA TGTGCCAGCAGCCCCATAGTGCGAGTTCATGAGCAGTTCTTC. As protein: CASSPIVRVHEQFF.

This clone showed up just once. The chain employs TRBV6-5 and TRBJ1-5; 7 nucleotides match TRBD1. Germline trimming cut 5 bases from V and 6 bases from J; bases unmatched to any gene: 10. This CDR3 comprises 15 residues. Germline CDR1 and CDR2: MNHEY and SVGAGI. The CDR3 reads CASSPTGLVVQPQHF. In nucleotides, the CDR3 is TGTGCCAGCAGTCCGACAGGGTTGGTGGTTCAGCCCCAGCATTTT.

The rearrangement uses TRBV27 and TRBJ2-7, with 11 bases that match TRBD1. V dropped 10 bases and J dropped 5; count of bases not matched to a gene: 13. Looked up from germline, CDR1 is MNHEY and CDR2 is SMNVEV (reference sequence). CDR3 length: 15 amino acids. The CDR3 sequence: CANPRGDRGWNEQYF. In DNA form, the CDR3 reads TGTGCCAACCCTAGGGGGGACAGGGGGTGGAACGAGCAGTACTTC.

The chain is built from TRBV3-1 (or the pseudogene TRBV3-2) and TRBJ2-1; no clear D gene. Germline CDR1 reads LGHDT; CDR2 reads YNNKEL (reference sequence). The V gene lost 8 bases and the J gene lost 10 bases, with 15 bases spanning the gap. The CDR3 is made up of 12 amino acids. As DNA, the CDR3 is TGTGCCAGCTTAAGCCCTCCGAGGGAGCAGTTCTTC. Protein sequence: CASLSPPREQFF.

The CDR3 DNA reads TGTGCCAGCAGCCATAGCGGGTACTCCTACAATGAGCAGTTCTTC. It specifies CASSHSGYSYNEQFF. This chain uses TRBV5-8 with TRBJ2-1, with 7 positions matching TRBD2. V lost 4 bases, J lost 0 bases, and 4 bases stayed unmatched. The V gene's germline CDR1 is SGHTS and CDR2 YDEGEE. The length of the CDR3 is 15 residues.

The chain is built from TRBV5-8 and TRBJ2-7; possibly TRBD1 for D (5 bases). Trimming pared 0 bases from V and 3 bases from J, leaving 16 bases between. Germline V CDR1 and CDR2: SGHTS, YDEGEE. This CDR3 is 16 amino acids long. CDR3 coding DNA: TGTGCCAGCAGCTTGGGGGGCAAAGGATTTTACTACGAGCAGTACTTC. Residues: CASSLGGKGFYYEQYF.